Listed here is a single T cell receptor (beta chain). Its antigen remains undetermined. No base quality information exists; no much larger clone differs at one position. CDR1 and CDR2 were assigned from the germline V gene as MNHEY and SVGEGT. The cysteine opens and the phenylalanine closes a CDR3 of 15 amino acids. CDR3 DNA is the only sequence kept; it has 45 bases, read in frame from the first base. The germline V and J ends show losses of 4 bases and 11 bases respectively, and no gene match explains 10 bases of the junction. TCRbeta CDR3 regions were amplified from genomic DNA by means of the immunoSEQ Assay, a bias-controlled multiplex PCR. In the authors' own workflow: The number of nucleated cells in each sample was estimated from the amplification of reference gene primers within the assay. To quantify the absolute abundance of each unique TCRbeta CDR3 rearrangement, sequence reads were collapsed and filtered. For each sample, productive Simpson clonality was calculated by taking the square root of Simpson's diversity index across productive rearrangements. The immuneACCESS repertoire file appears here via TCRdb, limited to in-frame rearrangements. These files lack a portion of the clones; in checked studies, under half of the deficit traces to unresolved V genes, and the cause of the others is not known. The D gene and trimming were derived from the DNA, and the V and J assignments and clone size from that table. The sample table shows over 200,000 clones, and 70% to 90% are seen once. The leading ten clones occupy about a tenth of the sample.

The sample is drawn from a study of blood T cell repertoires in COVID-19 (dated by TCRdb to 2018 to 2021). About the study as a whole: Collaborator samples came from the United States, Italy and Spain and covered acute and convalescent phases of COVID-19. Samples were obtained from the ongoing ImmuneRACE study (first 160 participants) and from about 1,300 subjects provided by 6 global collaborators. Where available, HLA class I and class II types were taken from metadata supplied by the sample provider and were not determined by assay-based typing. A freely available public database, intended as a resource for researchers studying the immune response to SARS-CoV-2, is where the repertoires were released. Sample metadata almost always included a de-identified subject ID, COVID-19 status, age in years and sex. Deeply sampled blood TCRbeta repertoires from subjects exposed to, actively infected with, or recovered from COVID-19 were included in the dataset. The prospective study material was composed of cDNA or gDNA derived from T cells, B-cell-depleted T cells, or PBMCs.

In the prospective study, participants were about 18 to 95 years old, resided in approximately 22 geographic areas of the United States, and were enrolled through a virtual design. Cohort assignment in the prospective study relied on participant-reported clinical history from a screening survey and a study questionnaire. ImmuneRACE Cohort 3 recovered participants were defined by two consecutive negative NP/OP PCR tests, healthcare professional clearance, or symptom resolution. Each participant in the prospective study had whole blood, serum and a nasopharyngeal or oropharyngeal swab collected by mobile phlebotomists. Over a roughly 2-month period, participants in the prospective study had the option of providing additional blood draws and questionnaires. Before DNA extraction, prospective study blood samples were shipped either frozen or at room temperature. On the study overall, not on this receptor specifically: The quantity of clinical and demographic metadata differed by source and by participant and was supplied without curation.

The clonotype comes from a man aged 30 to 39 who had recovered from COVID-19. The sequenced material came from PBMCs or T cells enriched from blood (not recorded which). This chain is built from TRBV6-2 or TRBV6-3 and TRBJ2-2, and 10 junctional nucleotides match TRBD2. The nucleotides are TGTGCCAGCAGTTTCGGACTAGCGGACTCTTCCGAGCTGTTTTTT. Translation gives CASSFGLADSSELFF.